A single T cell receptor beta chain is shown here with its context. Which antigen it targets is not known. Base qualities are not recorded, but no much larger clone differs from it by a single base. This specimen belongs to a study of OX40 agonist ivuxolimab in advanced cancers. Regarding the study in general: Ivuxolimab was an agonistic, fully human IgG2 monoclonal antibody directed against OX40 (CD134), a costimulatory receptor. Intravenous ivuxolimab was administered to patients every 2 weeks at six dose levels: 0.01, 0.1, 0.3, 1.5, 3 and 10 mg/kg. Of the roughly 54 patients in dose escalation, around 19 had hepatocellular carcinoma, about 15 had melanoma, 9 had renal cell carcinoma and 9 had head and neck cancer. The dose-escalation cohort was about 87% male with a mean age of around 62 years, ranging from roughly 23 to 79. Patients were allowed to have had prior anti-PD-1, anti-PD-L1 or anti-CTLA-4 therapy, and approximately 40% of the dose-escalation patients had been treated with checkpoint inhibitors. Partial responses occurred in three dose-escalation patients: two with cutaneous melanoma and one with hepatocellular carcinoma. Peripheral TCRbeta sequencing aimed to test whether ivuxolimab altered TCR sequence diversity and caused clonal T-cell expansion. The paper reports the monotherapy dose-escalation portion (N of about 47 patients) of the phase I ivuxolimab trial.

For sequencing of the TCRbeta CDR3 region, genomic DNA was extracted from the sorted cells. The immunoSEQ Assay was used for sequencing of TCRbeta CDR3 regions. Drawn from immuneACCESS, this table holds only the in-frame rearrangements with V and J called that TCRdb kept. Clones are partly lost; checked studies trace under half to an unresolved V gene and leave the rest unexplained. The sample table contains about 28,000 clones; only one count was recorded for 86% of them. The leading ten clones occupy roughly 25% of the sample. The full study reports these points: In partial responders in the 0.1-3.0 mg/kg groups, normalized peripheral clonal expansion was found to be among the lowest, especially among CD8+ T cells. Low levels of normalized T-cell clonal expansion were also shown by some nonresponding patients. After ivuxolimab, expanded clones were on average more numerous among CD8+ T cells than among CD4+ T cells. Antigen specificity was not determined for the clonally expanded peripheral T cells. At doses of 0.1 to 3.0 mg/kg, clonal expansion of both CD4+ and CD8+ blood T cells was observed from baseline to week 6.

The trial excluded patients who had a history of autoimmune disease or were on systemic immunosuppression. Peripheral blood for TCR sequencing was collected from all dose cohorts at baseline, on cycle 4 day 1, and on cycle 7 day 1. The samples were drawn from a first-in-human, open-label, multicenter phase I dose-escalation trial of ivuxolimab. The trial enrolled adults with locally advanced or metastatic head and neck squamous cell, hepatocellular, melanoma or renal cell carcinoma. Before TCR sequencing, CD4+ T cells and CD8+ T cells from peripheral blood were sorted into separate populations. The CDR3 covers 13 residues, taking in both the cysteine and the phenylalanine. CDR3 DNA only is kept here, 39 bases in frame from base 1. CDR1 and CDR2 are read off the germline V gene (reference sequence) as GTSNPN and SVGIG. The V end loses 0 bases and the J end loses 6 bases, and a stretch of 11 bases separates them.

The starting material was CD4+ or CD8+ T cells sorted from blood, obtained in a trial of the OX40 agonist ivuxolimab. This sequence originates from an adult with an advanced solid tumor such as melanoma, head and neck, liver or kidney cancer. The chain is made from TRBV30 and TRBJ1-1; the D segment cannot be called with confidence. CDR3 region: CAWSVNESPEAFF. The sequenced DNA: TGTGCCTGGAGTGTCAATGAGTCCCCTGAAGCTTTCTTT. Beyond the CDR3, the reference TRBV30 and TRBJ1-1 genes provide the residues; the full variable domain reads: SQTIHQWPATLVQPVGSPLSLECTVEGTSNPNLYWYRQAAGRGLQLLFYSVGIGQISSEVPQNLSASRPQDRQFILSSKKLLLSDSGFYLCAWSVNESPEAFFGQGTRLTVV.